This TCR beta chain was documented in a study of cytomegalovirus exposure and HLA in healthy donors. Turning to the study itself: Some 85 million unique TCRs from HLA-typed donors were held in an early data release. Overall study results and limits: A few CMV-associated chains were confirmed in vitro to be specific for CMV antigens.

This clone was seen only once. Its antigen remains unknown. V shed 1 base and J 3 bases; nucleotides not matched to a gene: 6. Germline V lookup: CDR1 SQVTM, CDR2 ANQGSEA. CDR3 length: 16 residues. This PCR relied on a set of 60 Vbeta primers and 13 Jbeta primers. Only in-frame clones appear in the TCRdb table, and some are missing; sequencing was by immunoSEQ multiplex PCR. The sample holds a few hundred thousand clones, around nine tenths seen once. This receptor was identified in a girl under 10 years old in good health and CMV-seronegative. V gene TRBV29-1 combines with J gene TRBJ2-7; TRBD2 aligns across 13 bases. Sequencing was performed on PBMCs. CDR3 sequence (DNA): TGCAGCGTTGAAGGCCTCCGGACTAGCGGGAGCTACGAGCAGTACTTC. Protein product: CSVEGLRTSGSYEQYF.